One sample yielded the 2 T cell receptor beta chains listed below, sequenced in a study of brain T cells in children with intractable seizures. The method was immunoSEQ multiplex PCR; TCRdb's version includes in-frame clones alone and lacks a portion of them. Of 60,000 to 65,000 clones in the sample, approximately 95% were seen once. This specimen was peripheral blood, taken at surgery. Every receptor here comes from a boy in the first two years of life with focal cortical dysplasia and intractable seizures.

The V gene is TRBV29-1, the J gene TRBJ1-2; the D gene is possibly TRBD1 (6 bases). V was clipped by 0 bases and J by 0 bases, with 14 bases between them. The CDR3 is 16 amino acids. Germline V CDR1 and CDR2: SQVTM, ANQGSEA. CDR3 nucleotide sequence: TGCAGCGTTGAAGATGGCAGGGGACTTGCTAACTATGGCTACACCTTC. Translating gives CSVEDGRGLANYGYTF.

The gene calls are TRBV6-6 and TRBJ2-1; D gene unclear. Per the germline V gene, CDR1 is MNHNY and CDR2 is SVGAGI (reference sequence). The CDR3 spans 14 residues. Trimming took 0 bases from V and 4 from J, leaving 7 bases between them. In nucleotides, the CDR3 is TGTGCCAGCAGTTACTCGGGTAGTTACAATGAGCAGTTCTTC. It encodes CASSYSGSYNEQFF.